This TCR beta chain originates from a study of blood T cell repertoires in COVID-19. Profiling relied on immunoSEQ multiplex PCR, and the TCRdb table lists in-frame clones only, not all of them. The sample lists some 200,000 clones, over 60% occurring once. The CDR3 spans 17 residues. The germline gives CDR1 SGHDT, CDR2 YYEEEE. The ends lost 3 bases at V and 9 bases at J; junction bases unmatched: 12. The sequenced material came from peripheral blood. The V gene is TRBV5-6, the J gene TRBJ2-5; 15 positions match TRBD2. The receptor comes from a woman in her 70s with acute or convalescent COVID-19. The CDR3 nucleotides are TGTGCCAGCAGCTCAAGAACGGGACTAGCGGGGGGCCGGCCCCAGTACTTC. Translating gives CASSSRTGLAGGRPQYF.